This record looks at one T cell receptor (beta chain) sequence and its context. V gave up 2 bases and J gave up 6 bases, with 17 bases separating them. The CDR3 contains 15 residues. Per germline, CDR1 MNHEY and CDR2 SVGAGI. PCR amplification relied on 60 Vbeta primers (plus 13 Jbeta primers). Sequencing was performed with immunoSEQ multiplex PCR; in TCRdb, only in-frame clones are kept and a portion is missing. The sample yields roughly 150,000 clones, more than 75% seen once. The data originate from a study of cytomegalovirus exposure and HLA in healthy donors. This sequence was found in a woman aged 40 to 50 in good health and CMV-seropositive. Material: PBMCs. The chain recombines TRBV6-5 with TRBJ2-7; D might be TRBD1 (5 bases). Here the CDR3 DNA reads TGTGCCAGCAGTTACCGGGCCGGGTTGGGGCGCGAGCAGTACTTC. Amino acid sequence: CASSYRAGLGREQYF.